This TCR beta chain was profiled in a study of blood T cell repertoires in COVID-19. Study as a whole: The cDNA or gDNA used as material had been derived from T cells, B-cell-depleted T cells, or PBMCs.

Germline lookup yields CDR1 LNHDA and CDR2 SQIVND (reference sequence). The ends lost 3 bases at V and 4 bases at J; junction bases unmatched: 9. The CDR3 is 16 amino acids. Using immunoSEQ multiplex PCR, the repertoire was profiled, and TCRdb retains in-frame clones only, with some absent. In the table there are about 100,000 clones, 86% of which are singletons. Participant ages covered about 18 to 89 years across 25 or so US areas. The sequenced sample consisted of PBMCs or T cells enriched from blood (not recorded which). The sequence came from a woman aged 50 to 60 who had recovered from COVID-19. J is TRBJ2-1 and V is TRBV19; 7 bases are shared with TRBD2. CDR3: CASSITHAGEYNEQFF. For the CDR3, the DNA is TGTGCCAGTAGTATTACTCACGCGGGAGAATACAATGAGCAGTTCTTC.